This is a list of T cell receptor beta chains from one sample in a study of blood T cell repertoires in COVID-19. Data came from immunoSEQ multiplex PCR; TCRdb stores just in-frame clones and leaves some out. The sample gives some 48,000 clones, just over 90% of which show up once; over 0.95% is in the top ten. Sequenced sample: peripheral blood. Receptor source: a man in his 60s with COVID-19, enrolled during active disease. CDR3s include the opening cysteine and the closing phenylalanine or tryptophan. The D gene is left open where the match is weak. The size entry is marked missing in some rows and otherwise reads once, few, many or a size class.

D gene	clone size	V gene	J gene	CDR3 DNA	CDR3 protein
NA	NA	TRBV7-9	TRBJ2-2	TGTGCCAGCAGCTTAGCTATAGTGACCGGGGAGCTGTTTTTT	CASSLAIVTGELFF
TRBD1	NA	TRBV19	TRBJ1-4	TGTGCCAGTAGTACGGACAGGGGAGTAGTTAATGAAAAACTGTTTTTT	CASSTDRGVVNEKLFF
NA	once	TRBV4-1	TRBJ2-2	TGCGCCAGCAGAGCAGGGTTAGACGGGGAGCTGTTTTTT	CASRAGLDGELFF
NA	NA	TRBV7-2	TRBJ1-3	TGTGCCAGCAGCTTAGTAGGAAACACCATATATTTT	CASSLVGNTIYF
NA	NA	TRBV19	TRBJ2-2	TGTGCCAGTATCGGGAGAAGGGACAACACCGGGGAGCTGTTTTTT	CASIGRRDNTGELFF
NA	NA	TRBV28	TRBJ2-1	TGTGCCAGCCTGGACTGGATCTACAATGAGCAGTTCTTC	CASLDWIYNEQFF
TRBD1	NA	TRBV6-2/TRBV6-3	TRBJ1-2	TGTGCCAGCAGTCCGGACAGGGGCGGTAACTATGGCTACACCTTC	CASSPDRGGNYGYTF
NA	NA	TRBV6-6	TRBJ1-3	TGTGCCAGCCGGGGAAACACCATATATTTT	CASRGNTIYF
TRBD2	NA	TRBV7-9	TRBJ2-7	TGTGCCAGCAGCTTAGCGGGAGGGCCCTACGAGCAGTACTTC	CASSLAGGPYEQYF
NA	NA	TRBV6-5	TRBJ2-2	TGTGCCAGCGCCCGGGGAGAAGGTACCGGGGAGCTGTTTTTT	CASARGEGTGELFF
NA	NA	TRBV7-9	TRBJ1-2	TGTGCCAGCAGCTTTAGGGGCGACTATGGCTACACCTTC	CASSFRGDYGYTF
TRBD2	NA	TRBV7-2	TRBJ2-1	TGTGCCAGCACCCCGGGGGGCTCCTACAATGAGCAGTTCTTC	CASTPGGSYNEQFF
TRBD1	once	TRBV27	TRBJ1-1	TGTGCCAGCAGTTCGACCGGGACAGGCGTTATGAACACTGAAGCTTTCTTT	CASSSTGTGVMNTEAFF
NA	NA	TRBV7-2	TRBJ1-1	TGTGCCAGCAGCTTAAGTCTAACTGAGAACACTGAAGCTTTCTTT	CASSLSLTENTEAFF
TRBD2	once	TRBV5-4	TRBJ2-1	TGTGCCAGCAGCTCGAGGACTAGCGGGGGGAATGAGCAGTTCTTC	CASSSRTSGGNEQFF
NA	NA	TRBV5-3	TRBJ2-7	TGTGCCAAACCTAGTGGTAGCGGTCGCTACGAGCAGTACTTC	CAKPSGSGRYEQYF
NA	NA	TRBV12-3/TRBV12-4	TRBJ1-2	TGTGCCAGCAGTTTGACGGGCTATGGCTACACCTTC	CASSLTGYGYTF
NA	NA	TRBV5-1	TRBJ2-7	TGCGCCAGCAGCTCGGAGCGGCGCGAGCAGTACTTC	CASSSERREQYF
NA	NA	TRBV30	TRBJ1-1	TGTGCCTGGACTCAATTCAAGGGGTTAAGCACTGAAGCTTTCTTT	CAWTQFKGLSTEAFF
NA	NA	TRBV28	TRBJ1-1	TGTGCCAGCTCAAAGGGAGGCCTCTACACTGAAGCTTTCTTT	CASSKGGLYTEAFF
NA	few	TRBV28	TRBJ1-2	TGTGCCAGCAGTTTATTAGGGGGACCCTATGGCTACACCTTC	CASSLLGGPYGYTF
NA	NA	TRBV7-9	TRBJ2-1	TGTGCCAGCAGCCGAGACCACCTCGGAGCTTCCGGCTCCTACAATGAGCAGTTCTTC	CASSRDHLGASGSYNEQFF
TRBD1	NA	TRBV15	TRBJ2-5	TGTGCCACCAGCAGGCAGGGGGCCGGAGAGACCCAGTACTTC	CATSRQGAGETQYF
NA	NA	TRBV7-6	TRBJ2-1	TGTGCCAGCAGCCGACTAGAATTCAATGAGCAGTTCTTC	CASSRLEFNEQFF
TRBD1	NA	TRBV23-1	TRBJ2-5	TGCGCCAAAGGGACAGGCCAAGAGACCCAGTACTTC	CAKGTGQETQYF
NA	NA	TRBV11-2	TRBJ1-2	TGTGCCAGCAGCTTAGATGCGTTCCAGGCAGCTAACTATGGCTACACCTTC	CASSLDAFQAANYGYTF
TRBD2	NA	TRBV10-3	TRBJ2-2	TGTGCCATCAGTGGGGGCGGGAGGGCCTCCGGGGAGCTGTTTTTT	CAISGGGRASGELFF
TRBD2	NA	TRBV5-6	TRBJ2-1	TGTGCCAGCAGCCCCCGGACTAGCGCGGTTGGTAATGAGCAGTTCTTC	CASSPRTSAVGNEQFF
TRBD1	once	TRBV5-6	TRBJ2-7	TGTGCCAGCAGCCTACTATCCCGGGACAGGACTTCGAGCTCCTACGAGCAGTACTTC	CASSLLSRDRTSSSYEQYF
TRBD2	NA	TRBV29-1	TRBJ2-3	TGCAGCGTTGCCATACCTCTCGGACTAGCGGGACACACAGATACGCAGTATTTT	CSVAIPLGLAGHTDTQYF
NA	NA	TRBV28	TRBJ1-2	TGTGCCAGCAGTTTGGATGCGGGTGGCTACACCTTC	CASSLDAGGYTF
NA	NA	TRBV7-9	TRBJ2-7	TGTGCCAGCAGCCCAGCAGCGGGTTGGGAGCAGTACTTC	CASSPAAGWEQYF
NA	NA	TRBV6-5	TRBJ1-1	TGTGCCAGCAAGGAGTATGAAGCTTTCTTT	CASKEYEAFF
NA	NA	TRBV28	TRBJ2-1	TGTGCCAGCAGTTTAATACAGGGAAACAATGAGCAGTTCTTC	CASSLIQGNNEQFF
NA	NA	TRBV5-8	TRBJ1-1	TGTGCCAGCAGCTTGATTGACAGACGGAGCACTGAAGCTTTCTTT	CASSLIDRRSTEAFF
NA	NA	TRBV18	TRBJ1-4	TGTGCCAGCTCACAAGACGGAGGGCTCCGCGAAAAACTGTTTTTT	CASSQDGGLREKLFF
NA	NA	TRBV4-2	TRBJ2-6	TGTGCCAGCAGCCAAGAGGGAGCCGGTCAGATCTGGGCCAACGTCCTGACTTTC	CASSQEGAGQIWANVLTF
TRBD1	NA	TRBV2	TRBJ1-2	TGTGCCAGCCGGGACAGGGCCTATGGCTACACCTTC	CASRDRAYGYTF
NA	NA	TRBV25-1	TRBJ2-7	TGTGCCAGCAGTGAAGGCCCGGGAATCGGCGAGCAGTACTTC	CASSEGPGIGEQYF
NA	NA	TRBV11-3	TRBJ2-3	TGTGCCAGCAGCTTAGTTGGGGGAGGAAGCACAGATACGCAGTATTTT	CASSLVGGGSTDTQYF
NA	once	TRBV19	TRBJ1-1	TGTGCCAGTAGGGTACAGCTCATGAACACTGAAGCTTTCTTT	CASRVQLMNTEAFF
TRBD2	few	TRBV20-1	TRBJ2-7	TGCAGTGTTAGTAAGCGGGAGAGGCCCTACGAGCAGTACTTC	CSVSKRERPYEQYF
NA	NA	TRBV6-2/TRBV6-3	TRBJ1-1	TGTGCCAGCAGTTACTCGAGGCCTGAAGCTTTCTTT	CASSYSRPEAFF
NA	NA	TRBV4-1	TRBJ1-4	TGCGCCAGCAGCCAAGATGACATGAATGAAAAACTGTTTTTT	CASSQDDMNEKLFF
TRBD2	NA	TRBV6-5	TRBJ2-7	TGTGCCAGCCGCCTAGCGGGGGCTGGCGAGCAGTACTTC	CASRLAGAGEQYF
TRBD2	NA	TRBV7-8	TRBJ2-5	TGTGCCAGCAGCTTCCCGGGGGGAGGCCAAGAGACCCAGTACTTC	CASSFPGGGQETQYF
TRBD1	NA	TRBV9	TRBJ1-1	TGTGCCAGCAGCGGAAGACAGGGAGGTAACACTGAAGCTTTCTTT	CASSGRQGGNTEAFF
NA	NA	TRBV3-1/TRBV3-2	TRBJ2-5	TGTGCCAGCAGCGTCGGTGGGAGAGAGACCCAGTACTTC	CASSVGGRETQYF
TRBD2	NA	TRBV3-1/TRBV3-2	TRBJ2-1	TGTGCCAGCAGCCAAGTGGCGGGAGGGGGGAATGAGCAGTTCTTC	CASSQVAGGGNEQFF